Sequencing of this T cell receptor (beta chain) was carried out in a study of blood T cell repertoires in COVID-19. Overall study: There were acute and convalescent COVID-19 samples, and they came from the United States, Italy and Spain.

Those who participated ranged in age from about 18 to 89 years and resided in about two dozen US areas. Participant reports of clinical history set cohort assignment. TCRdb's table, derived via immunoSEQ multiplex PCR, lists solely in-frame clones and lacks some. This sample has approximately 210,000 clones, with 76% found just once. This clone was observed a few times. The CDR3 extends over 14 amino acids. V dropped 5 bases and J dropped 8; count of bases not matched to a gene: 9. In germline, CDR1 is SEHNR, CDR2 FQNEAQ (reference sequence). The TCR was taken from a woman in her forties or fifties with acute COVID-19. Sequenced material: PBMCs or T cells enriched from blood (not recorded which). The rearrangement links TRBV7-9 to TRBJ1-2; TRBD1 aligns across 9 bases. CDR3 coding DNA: TGTGCCAGCAGCATACTAAGGACAGGGGAAGGCTACACCTTC. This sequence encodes CASSILRTGEGYTF. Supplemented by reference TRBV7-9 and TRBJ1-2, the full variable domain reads DTGVSQNPRHKITKRGQNVTFRCDPISEHNRLYWYRQTLGQGPEFLTYFQNEAQLEKSRLLSDRFSAERPKGSFSTLEIQRTEQGDSAMYLCASSILRTGEGYTFGSGTRLTVV.